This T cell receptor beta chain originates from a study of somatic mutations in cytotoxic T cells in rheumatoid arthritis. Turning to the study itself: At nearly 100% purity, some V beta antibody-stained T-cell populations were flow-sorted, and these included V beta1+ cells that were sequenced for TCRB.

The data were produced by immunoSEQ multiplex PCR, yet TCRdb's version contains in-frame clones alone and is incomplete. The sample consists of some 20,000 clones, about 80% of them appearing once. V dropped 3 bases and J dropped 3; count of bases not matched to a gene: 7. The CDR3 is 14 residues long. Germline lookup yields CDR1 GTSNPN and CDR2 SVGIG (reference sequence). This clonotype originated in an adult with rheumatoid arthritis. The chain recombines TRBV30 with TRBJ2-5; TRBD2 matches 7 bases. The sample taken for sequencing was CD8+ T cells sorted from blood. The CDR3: CAWRALAGEETQYF. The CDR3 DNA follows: TGTGCCTGGAGAGCTCTGGCGGGAGAAGAGACCCAGTACTTC.